This T cell receptor (beta chain) was captured by sequencing in a study of cytomegalovirus exposure and HLA in healthy donors. Regarding this clone: As yet, its antigen is unknown.

Study outcomes and limitations: Testing in vitro showed three CMV-associated chains specific for CMV antigens.

Both 60 Vbeta primers and 13 Jbeta primers went into the PCR. Sequencing used immunoSEQ multiplex PCR; TCRdb keeps in-frame clones, though not all of them. The sample includes more than 60,000 clones, about 76% seen only once; the top ten take more than 2.5%. The sample consisted of PBMCs. The TCR was taken from a man between 18 and 35 years old in good health and CMV-seronegative.

The CDR3 spells CASSLEGLETQYF. The CDR3 bases are TGTGCCAGCAGCTTAGAGGGGCTAGAGACCCAGTACTTC. The chain is built from TRBV11-2 and TRBJ2-5; perhaps TRBD1 as D (5 bases). This CDR3 is 13 amino acids long. Germline V gene lookup returns CDR1 SGHAT and CDR2 FQNNGV. The V gene lost 0 bases and the J gene lost 4 bases, with 6 bases spanning the gap.